Presented here are 4 T cell receptor beta chains from one specimen sequenced in a study of T cell responses to AZD1222 COVID-19 vaccine. Only in-frame clones appear in the TCRdb table, and some are missing; sequencing was by immunoSEQ multiplex PCR. The table records roughly 120,000 clones, about 86% of them present only once. The source was peripheral blood, collected 28 days after the second AZD1222 dose. The receptors derive from an adult who received the AZD1222 COVID-19 vaccine.

The chain couples TRBV29-1 to TRBJ1-2; 7 bases map to TRBD1. Germline V gene lookup returns CDR1 SQVTM and CDR2 ANQGSEA. This CDR3 spans 13 amino acids. Unmatched junction bases numbered 11, after V lost 7 bases and J lost 6 bases. CDR3 protein: CSATQGRQDGYTF. For the CDR3, the DNA is TGCAGCGCAACACAGGGGCGTCAAGATGGCTACACCTTC.

V is TRBV5-4 and J is TRBJ1-6, with D possibly TRBD1 on 6 matching bases. Germline values: CDR1 SGHNT, CDR2 YYREEE (reference sequence). V was shortened by 2 bases and J by 7 bases, with 13 bases between the two germline ends. This CDR3 has 15 amino acids. CDR3 sequence (DNA): TGTGCCAGCAGCTTTCCGGGGGCGAGGAATTCACCCCTCCACTTT. This codes for CASSFPGARNSPLHF.

This chain uses TRBV27 with TRBJ1-4, with D possibly being TRBD1 (5 bases). Trimming stripped 5 bases from V and 5 bases from J, with 18 bases between. The germline V gene encodes CDR1 MNHEY and CDR2 SMNVEV (reference sequence). CDR3 length: 16 amino acids. The CDR3 spells CASSRSKQDGNEKLFF. CDR3 DNA sequence: TGTGCCAGCAGTCGAAGTAAACAGGACGGAAATGAAAAACTGTTTTTT.

This chain uses TRBV19 with TRBJ1-1; 9 bases line up with TRBD1. Germline V gene lookup returns CDR1 LNHDA and CDR2 SQIVND (reference sequence). After removal of 5 bases from V and 1 base from J, the junction contained 11 bases not matched to a gene. CDR3 length: 17 residues. The CDR3 loop reads CASSDPINRGRNTEAFF. The CDR3 DNA sequence: TGTGCCAGTAGTGACCCGATTAACAGGGGGCGGAACACTGAAGCTTTCTTT.